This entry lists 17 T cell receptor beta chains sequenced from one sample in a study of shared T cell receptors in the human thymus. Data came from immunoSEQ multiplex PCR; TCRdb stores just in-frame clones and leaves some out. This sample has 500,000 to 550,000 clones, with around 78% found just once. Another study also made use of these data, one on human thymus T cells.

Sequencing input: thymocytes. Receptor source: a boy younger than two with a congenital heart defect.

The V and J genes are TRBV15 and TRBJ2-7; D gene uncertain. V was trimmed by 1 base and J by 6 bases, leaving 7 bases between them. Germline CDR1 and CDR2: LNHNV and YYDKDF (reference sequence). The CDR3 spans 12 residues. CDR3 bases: TGTGCCACCAGCAGAGCGTATTCCGAGCAGTACTTC. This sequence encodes CATSRAYSEQYF.

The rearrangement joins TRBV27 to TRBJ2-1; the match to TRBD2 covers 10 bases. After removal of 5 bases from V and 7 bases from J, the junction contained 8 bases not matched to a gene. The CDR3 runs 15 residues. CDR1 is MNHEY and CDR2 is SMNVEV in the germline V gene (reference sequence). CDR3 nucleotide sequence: TGTGCCAGCAGTGCGCCAGCGGGAGGGTTAAATGAGCAGTTCTTC. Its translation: CASSAPAGGLNEQFF.

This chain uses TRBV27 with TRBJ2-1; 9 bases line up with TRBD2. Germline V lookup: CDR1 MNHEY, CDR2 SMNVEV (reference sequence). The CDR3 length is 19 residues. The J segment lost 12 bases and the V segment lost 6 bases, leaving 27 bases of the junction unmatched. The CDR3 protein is CASRLTPEASGTLEGRQFF. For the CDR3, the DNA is TGTGCCAGCAGGCTTACCCCAGAAGCTAGCGGGACCCTGGAGGGACGGCAGTTCTTC.

CDR3 region: CASSPSTPWGRQPNYGYTF. For the CDR3, the DNA is TGTGCCAGCAGCCCAAGTACCCCTTGGGGCAGACAACCTAACTATGGCTACACCTTC. The rearrangement uses TRBV28 and TRBJ1-2; D is perhaps TRBD1 (5 bases). Per germline, CDR1 MDHEN and CDR2 SYDVKM. V lost 6 bases to trimming and J lost 0 bases, with 26 bases between them. This CDR3 contains 19 residues.

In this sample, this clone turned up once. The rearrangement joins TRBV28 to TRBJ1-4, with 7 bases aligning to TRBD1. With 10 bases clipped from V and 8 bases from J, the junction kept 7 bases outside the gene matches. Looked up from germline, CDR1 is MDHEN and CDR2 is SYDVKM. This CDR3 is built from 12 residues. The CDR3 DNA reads TGTGCCACCGACCCAGGGGGAGAAAAACTGTTTTTT. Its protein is CATDPGGEKLFF.

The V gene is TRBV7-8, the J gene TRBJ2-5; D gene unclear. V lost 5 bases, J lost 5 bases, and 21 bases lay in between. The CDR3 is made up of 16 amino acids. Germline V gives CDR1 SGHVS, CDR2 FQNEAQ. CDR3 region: CASSPPGPIAAETQYF. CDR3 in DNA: TGTGCCAGCAGCCCGCCTGGTCCTATCGCCGCGGAGACCCAGTACTTC.

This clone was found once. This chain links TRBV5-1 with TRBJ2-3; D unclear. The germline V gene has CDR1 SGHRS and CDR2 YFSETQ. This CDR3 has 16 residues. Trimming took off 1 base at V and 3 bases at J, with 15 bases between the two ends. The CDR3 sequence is CASSLWPAGPTDTQYF. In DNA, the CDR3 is TGCGCCAGCAGCTTGTGGCCAGCAGGCCCTACAGATACGCAGTATTTT. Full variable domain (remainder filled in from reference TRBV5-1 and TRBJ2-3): KAGVTQTPRYLIKTRGQQVTLSCSPISGHRSVSWYQQTPGQGLQFLFEYFSETQRNKGNFPGRFSGRQFSNSRSEMNVSTLELGDSALYLCASSLWPAGPTDTQYFGPGTRLTVL.

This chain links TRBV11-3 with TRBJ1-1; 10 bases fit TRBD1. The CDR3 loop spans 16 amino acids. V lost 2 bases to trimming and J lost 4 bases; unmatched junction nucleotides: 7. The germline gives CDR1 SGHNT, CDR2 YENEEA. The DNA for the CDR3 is TGTGCCAGCAGCTTAAAATGGGACAGGGGCCCCACTGAAGCTTTCTTT. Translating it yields CASSLKWDRGPTEAFF.

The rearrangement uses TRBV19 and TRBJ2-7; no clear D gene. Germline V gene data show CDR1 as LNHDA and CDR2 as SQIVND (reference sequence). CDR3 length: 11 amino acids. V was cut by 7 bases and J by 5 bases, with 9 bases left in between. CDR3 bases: TGTGCCAGTAATTACAGAAACGAGCAGTACTTC. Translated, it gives CASNYRNEQYF.

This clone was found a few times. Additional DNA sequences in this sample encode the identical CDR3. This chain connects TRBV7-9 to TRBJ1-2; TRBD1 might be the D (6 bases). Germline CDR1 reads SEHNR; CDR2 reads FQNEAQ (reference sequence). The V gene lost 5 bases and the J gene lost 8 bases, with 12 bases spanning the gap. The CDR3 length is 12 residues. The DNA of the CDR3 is TGTGCCAGCAGCCCGACAGGCGGGGGCTACACCTTC. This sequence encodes CASSPTGGGYTF.

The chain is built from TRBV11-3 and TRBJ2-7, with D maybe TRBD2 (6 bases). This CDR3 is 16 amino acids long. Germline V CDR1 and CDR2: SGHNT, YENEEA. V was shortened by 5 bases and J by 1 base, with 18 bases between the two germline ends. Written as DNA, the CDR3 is TGTGCCAGCAGCCCCGGAGGGCCATGGCAGTCCTACGAGCAGTACTTC. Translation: CASSPGGPWQSYEQYF.

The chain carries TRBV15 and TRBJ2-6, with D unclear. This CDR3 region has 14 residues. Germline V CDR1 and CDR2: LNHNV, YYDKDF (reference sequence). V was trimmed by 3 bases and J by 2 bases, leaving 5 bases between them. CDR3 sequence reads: CATSRAAGANVLTF. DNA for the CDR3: TGTGCCACCAGCAGGGCAGCTGGGGCCAACGTCCTGACTTTC. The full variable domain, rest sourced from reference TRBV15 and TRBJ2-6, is DAMVIQNPRYQVTQFGKPVTLSCSQTLNHNVMYWYQQKSSQAPKLLFHYYDKDFNNEADTPDNFQSRRPNTSFCFLDIRSPGLGDTAMYLCATSRAAGANVLTFGAGSRLTVL.

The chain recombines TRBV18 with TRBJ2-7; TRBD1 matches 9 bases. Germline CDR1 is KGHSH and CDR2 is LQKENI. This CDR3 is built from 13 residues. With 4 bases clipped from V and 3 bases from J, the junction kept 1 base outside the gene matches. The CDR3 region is CASSRDRDYEQYF. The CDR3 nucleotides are TGTGCCAGCTCACGGGACAGGGACTACGAGCAGTACTTC. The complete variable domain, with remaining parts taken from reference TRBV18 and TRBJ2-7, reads NAGVMQNPRHLVRRRGQEARLRCSPMKGHSHVYWYRQLPEEGLKFMVYLQKENIIDESGMPKERFSAEFPKEGPSILRIQQVVRGDSAAYFCASSRDRDYEQYFGPGTRLTVT.

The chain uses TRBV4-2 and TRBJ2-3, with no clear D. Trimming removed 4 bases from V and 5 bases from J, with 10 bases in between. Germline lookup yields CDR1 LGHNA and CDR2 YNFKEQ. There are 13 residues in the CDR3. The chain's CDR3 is CASSPGRQDTQYF. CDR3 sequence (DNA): TGTGCCAGCAGCCCAGGCCGGCAAGATACGCAGTATTTT.

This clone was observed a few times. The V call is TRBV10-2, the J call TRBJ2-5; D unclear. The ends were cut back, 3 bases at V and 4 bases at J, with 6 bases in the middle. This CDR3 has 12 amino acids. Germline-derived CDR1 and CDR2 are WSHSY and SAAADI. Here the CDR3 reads CASSDRPETQYF. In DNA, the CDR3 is TGCGCCAGCAGTGACCGTCCAGAGACCCAGTACTTC.

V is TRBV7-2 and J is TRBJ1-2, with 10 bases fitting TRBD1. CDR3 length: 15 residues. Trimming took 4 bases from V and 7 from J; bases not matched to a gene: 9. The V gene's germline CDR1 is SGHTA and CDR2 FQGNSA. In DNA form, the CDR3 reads TGTGCCAGCAGCTCCAGTAGGGACAGGGGACGTGGCTACACCTTC. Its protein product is CASSSSRDRGRGYTF.

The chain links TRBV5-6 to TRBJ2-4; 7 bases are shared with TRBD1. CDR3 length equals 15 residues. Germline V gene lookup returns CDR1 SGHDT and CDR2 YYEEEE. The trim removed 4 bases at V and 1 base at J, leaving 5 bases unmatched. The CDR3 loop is CASSETGKAKNIQYF. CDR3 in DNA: TGTGCCAGCAGCGAGACAGGGAAGGCCAAAAACATTCAGTACTTC.